These 4 T cell receptor beta chains were sequenced from one sample in a study of immune evolution from preneoplasia to lung adenocarcinoma. Produced via immunoSEQ multiplex PCR; TCRdb's table is partial and in-frame only. The table has over 13,000 clones, more than 80% seen once; the top ten hold 4.9%. The sequencing sample was made of FFPE minimally invasive lung adenocarcinoma tissue. These receptor sequences come from a person aged 70 to 85 with lung adenocarcinoma.

This chain connects TRBV18 to TRBJ2-7, with 7 bases aligning to TRBD1. V shed 8 bases, J shed 2 bases, and the junction held 3 bases outside the gene matches. Germline CDR1 KGHSH, CDR2 LQKENI. The CDR3 is 12 residues long. In nucleotides, the CDR3 is TGTGCCAGCACCGGGACAGCCTACGAGCAGTACTTC. Amino acid sequence: CASTGTAYEQYF.

The chain recombines TRBV27 with TRBJ1-4, with TRBD1 identical over 11 bases. In germline, CDR1 is MNHEY, CDR2 SMNVEV (reference sequence). The V gene end was trimmed by 6 bases and the J gene end by 0 bases; junction bases not matched to a gene: 6. The CDR3 totals 17 residues. CDR3 DNA: TGTGCCAGCAGGCGAGGACAGGGGGCTCCAACTAATGAAAAACTGTTTTTT. Protein product: CASRRGQGAPTNEKLFF.

This chain's CDR3 is CASSDLTQGAVGYTF. The DNA for the CDR3 is TGTGCCAGCAGCGACCTTACACAGGGGGCGGTTGGCTACACCTTC. V usage is TRBV9 and J usage is TRBJ1-2; 9 bases fit TRBD1. This CDR3 is built from 15 residues. The germline CDR1 and CDR2 sequences are SGDLS and YYNGEE. Trimming took 3 bases from V and 7 from J; bases not matched to a gene: 10.

This clone was found once. This chain connects TRBV30 to TRBJ2-2; 7 nucleotides agree with TRBD2. From germline, CDR1 is GTSNPN and CDR2 SVGIG (reference sequence). The V and J ends lost 8 bases and 0 bases, in that order; junction bases with no gene match: 6. The CDR3 totals 14 residues. The CDR3 is CAGGGGSNTGELFF. The CDR3 region has the DNA TGTGCCGGTGGGGGGGGGTCGAACACCGGGGAGCTGTTTTTT. The whole variable domain, filled in from reference TRBV30 and TRBJ2-2, reads SQTIHQWPATLVQPVGSPLSLECTVEGTSNPNLYWYRQAAGRGLQLLFYSVGIGQISSEVPQNLSASRPQDRQFILSSKKLLLSDSGFYLCAGGGGSNTGELFFGEGSRLTVL.